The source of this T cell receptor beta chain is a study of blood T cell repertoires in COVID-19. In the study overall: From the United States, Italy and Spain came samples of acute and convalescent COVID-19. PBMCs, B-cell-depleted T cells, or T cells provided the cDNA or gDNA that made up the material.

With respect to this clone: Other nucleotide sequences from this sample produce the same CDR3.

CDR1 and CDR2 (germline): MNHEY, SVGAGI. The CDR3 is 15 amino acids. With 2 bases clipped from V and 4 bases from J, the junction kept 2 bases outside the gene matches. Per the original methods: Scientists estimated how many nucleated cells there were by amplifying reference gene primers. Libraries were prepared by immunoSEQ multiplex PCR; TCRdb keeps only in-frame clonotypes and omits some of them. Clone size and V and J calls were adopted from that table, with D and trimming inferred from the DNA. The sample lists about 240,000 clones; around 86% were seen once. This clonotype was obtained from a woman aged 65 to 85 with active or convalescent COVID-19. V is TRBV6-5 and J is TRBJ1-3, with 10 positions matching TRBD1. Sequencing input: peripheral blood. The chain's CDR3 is CASSYGQGGGNTIYF. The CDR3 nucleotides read TGTGCCAGCAGTTACGGACAGGGGGGAGGAAACACCATATATTTT.